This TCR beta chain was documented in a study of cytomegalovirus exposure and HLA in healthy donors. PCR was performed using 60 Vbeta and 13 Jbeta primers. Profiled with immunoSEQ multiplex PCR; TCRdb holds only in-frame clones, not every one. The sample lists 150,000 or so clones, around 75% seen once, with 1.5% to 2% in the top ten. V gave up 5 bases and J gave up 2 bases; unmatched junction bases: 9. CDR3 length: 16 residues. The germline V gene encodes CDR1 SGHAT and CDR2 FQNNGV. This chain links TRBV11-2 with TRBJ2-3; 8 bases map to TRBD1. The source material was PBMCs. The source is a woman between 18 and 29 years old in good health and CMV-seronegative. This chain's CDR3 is CASSPPGQVHTDTQYF. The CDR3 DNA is TGTGCCAGCAGCCCCCCGGGACAGGTTCACACAGATACGCAGTATTTT.